This record covers a single T cell receptor beta chain. The target antigen is unknown. CDR1 and CDR2 (germline): LNHDA, SQIVND (reference sequence). Trimming took off 7 bases at V and 0 bases at J, with 12 bases between the two ends. This CDR3 contains 14 residues. This record belongs to a study of T cell responses to AZD1222 COVID-19 vaccine. Sequenced by immunoSEQ multiplex PCR; TCRdb stores in-frame clones only, minus some. The data contain approximately 110,000 clones, roughly 90% of them singletons. Whole-study findings and limits: Nearly half of the spike-specific TCRs reportedly recognize variant regions that carry no mutations. The donor cohort was predominantly white British with a female majority, and clonal diversity may have been underestimated.

Sequencing was performed on peripheral blood, taken on day 0 of AZD1222 vaccination. The V call is TRBV19, the J call TRBJ1-1; D is unresolved. This receptor was obtained from an adult in good health. CDR3 nucleotides: TGTGCCAGTAAGGGTTCGACCATGAACACTGAAGCTTTCTTT. Its translation: CASKGSTMNTEAFF.